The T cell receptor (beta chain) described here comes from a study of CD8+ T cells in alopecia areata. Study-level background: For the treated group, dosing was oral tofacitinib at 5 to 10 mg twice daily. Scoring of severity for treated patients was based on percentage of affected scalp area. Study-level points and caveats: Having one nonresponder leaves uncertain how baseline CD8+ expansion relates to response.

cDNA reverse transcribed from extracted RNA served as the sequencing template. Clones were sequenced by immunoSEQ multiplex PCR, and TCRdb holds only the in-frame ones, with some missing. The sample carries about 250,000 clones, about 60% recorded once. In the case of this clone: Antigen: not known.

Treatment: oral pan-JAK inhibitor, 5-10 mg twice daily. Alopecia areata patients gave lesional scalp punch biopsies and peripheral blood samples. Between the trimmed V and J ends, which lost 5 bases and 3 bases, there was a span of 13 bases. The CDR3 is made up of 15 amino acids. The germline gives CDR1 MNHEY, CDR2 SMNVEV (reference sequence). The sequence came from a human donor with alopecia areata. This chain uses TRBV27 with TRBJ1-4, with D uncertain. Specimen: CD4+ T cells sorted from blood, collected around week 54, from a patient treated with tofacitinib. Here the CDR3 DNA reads TGTGCCAGCAGTGCCTCTTGGCAAGCTAATGAAAAACTGTTTTTT. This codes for CASSASWQANEKLFF.